This TCR beta chain derives from a study of T cells in Graves' hyperthyroidism and ophthalmopathy. Amplification targeted TCR beta CDR3 regions from RNA transcripts. Using the HTBI primer set, a first-round RT-PCR was run on the TCR CDR3. TCRdb redid the calling of the multiplex PCR reads with MiXCR, one entry per CDR3 protein. Of more than 500,000 distinct CDR3 sequences in the sample, 15% to 20% were seen once. In this sample, this clonotype turned up a few times. This clone may be a read error of a much larger clone one base away. The receptor comes from a woman aged 30 to 39 with Graves' hyperthyroidism. The sample was blood.

The CDR3 reads CASSSSARQGDEQFF. Here the CDR3 DNA reads TGTGCCAGCAGTTCATCGGCCCGGCAGGGCGATGAGCAGTTCTTC. This rearrangement joins TRBV12-3 or TRBV12-4 to TRBJ2-1; D might be TRBD1 (5 bases). V lost 4 bases and J 8 bases, leaving 18 bases between the germline ends. There are 15 residues in the CDR3.